This T cell receptor beta chain was retrieved from a study of CD4 and CD8 cells across lung adenocarcinoma regions. Localized lung adenocarcinoma, a non-small cell lung cancer, affected the donors. MiXCR, applied by TCRdb to the PCR reads, yields one record per CDR3 protein. The sample contains about 20,000 distinct CDR3 sequences, roughly 56% of which appear only once. The sequence was collected from a female donor with lung adenocarcinoma. The CD4 and CD8 labels of this study may be unreliable. The material sequenced was CD8+ T cells from the center of a lung tumor.

CDR3 nucleotides: TGCGCCAGCAGCTTGGCTAGCGGGAAGAATGAGCAGTTCTTC. Protein sequence: CASSLASGKNEQFF. V usage is TRBV5-1 and J usage is TRBJ2-1; 9 nucleotides align to TRBD2. CDR1 and CDR2 from the germline V gene are SGHRS and YFSETQ. V shed 0 bases and J 7 bases; nucleotides not matched to a gene: 2. The CDR3 loop spans 14 amino acids.